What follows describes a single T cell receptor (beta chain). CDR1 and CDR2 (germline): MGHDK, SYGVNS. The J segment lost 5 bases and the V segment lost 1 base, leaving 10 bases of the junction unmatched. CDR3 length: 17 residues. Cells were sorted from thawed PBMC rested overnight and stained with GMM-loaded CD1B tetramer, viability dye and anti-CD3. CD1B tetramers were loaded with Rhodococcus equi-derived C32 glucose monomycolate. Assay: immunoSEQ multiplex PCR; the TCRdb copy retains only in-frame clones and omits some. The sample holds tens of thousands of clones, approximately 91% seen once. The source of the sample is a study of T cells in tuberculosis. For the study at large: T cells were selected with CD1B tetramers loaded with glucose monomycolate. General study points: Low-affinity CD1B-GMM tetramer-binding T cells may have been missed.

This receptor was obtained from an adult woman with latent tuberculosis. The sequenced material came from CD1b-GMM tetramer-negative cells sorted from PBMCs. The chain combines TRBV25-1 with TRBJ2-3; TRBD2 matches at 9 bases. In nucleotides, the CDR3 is TGTGCCAGCAGTGAATTCGAGATAGCGGGGGCGGTAGATACGCAGTATTTT. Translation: CASSEFEIAGAVDTQYF.